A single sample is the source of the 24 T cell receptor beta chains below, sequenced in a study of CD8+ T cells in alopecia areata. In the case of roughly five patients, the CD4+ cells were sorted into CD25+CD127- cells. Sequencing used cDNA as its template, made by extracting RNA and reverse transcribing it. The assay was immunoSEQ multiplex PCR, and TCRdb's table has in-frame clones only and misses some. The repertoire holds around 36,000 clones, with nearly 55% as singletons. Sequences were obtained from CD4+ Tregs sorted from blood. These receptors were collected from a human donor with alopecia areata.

The CDR3 region is CASSRAQGSTEAFF. CDR3 in DNA: TGTGCCAGCAGCCGCGCCCAGGGAAGCACTGAAGCTTTCTTT. This chain connects TRBV7-9 to TRBJ1-1; D may be TRBD1 (5 bases). V lost 5 bases to trimming and J lost 4 bases, with 14 bases between them. The CDR3 runs 14 residues. The germline V gene encodes CDR1 SEHNR and CDR2 FQNEAQ (reference sequence).

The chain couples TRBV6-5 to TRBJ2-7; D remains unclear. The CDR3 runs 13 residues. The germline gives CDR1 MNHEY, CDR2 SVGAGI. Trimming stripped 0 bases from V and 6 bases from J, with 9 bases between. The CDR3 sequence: CASSYSSATEQYF. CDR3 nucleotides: TGTGCCAGCAGTTACTCCTCCGCGACCGAGCAGTACTTC.

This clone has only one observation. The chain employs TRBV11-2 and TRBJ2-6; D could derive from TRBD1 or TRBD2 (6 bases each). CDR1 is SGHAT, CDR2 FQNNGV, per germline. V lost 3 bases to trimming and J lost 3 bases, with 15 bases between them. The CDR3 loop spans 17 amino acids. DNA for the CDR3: TGTGCCAGCAGCTTTAGGGGGGCCTCTTTTGGGGCCAACGTCCTGACTTTC. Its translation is CASSFRGASFGANVLTF.

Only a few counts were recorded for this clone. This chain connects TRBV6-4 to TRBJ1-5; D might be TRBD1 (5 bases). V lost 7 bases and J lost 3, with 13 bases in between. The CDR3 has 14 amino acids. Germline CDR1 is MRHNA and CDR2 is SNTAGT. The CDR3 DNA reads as TGTGCCAGCATCCCACAGGAACACAATCAGCCCCAGCATTTT. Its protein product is CASIPQEHNQPQHF.

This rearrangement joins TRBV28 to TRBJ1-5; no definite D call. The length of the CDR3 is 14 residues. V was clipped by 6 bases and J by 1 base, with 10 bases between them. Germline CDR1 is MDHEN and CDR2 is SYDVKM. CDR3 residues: CASSPRWSNQPQHF. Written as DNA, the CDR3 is TGTGCCAGCAGCCCCCGATGGAGCAATCAGCCCCAGCATTTT.

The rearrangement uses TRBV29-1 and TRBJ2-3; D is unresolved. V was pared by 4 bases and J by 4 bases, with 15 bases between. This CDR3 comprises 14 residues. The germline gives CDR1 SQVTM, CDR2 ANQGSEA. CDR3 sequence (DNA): TGCAGCGTTGGTGGCGGCCGGAAGGCAGATACGCAGTATTTT. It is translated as CSVGGGRKADTQYF.

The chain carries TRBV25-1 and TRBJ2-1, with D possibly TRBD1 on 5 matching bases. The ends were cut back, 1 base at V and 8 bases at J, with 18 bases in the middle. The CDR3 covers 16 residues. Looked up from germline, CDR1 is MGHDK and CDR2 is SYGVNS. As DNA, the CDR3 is TGTGCCAGCAGTGAATGGAAACAGGATCGGCCCCATGAGCAGTTCTTC. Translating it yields CASSEWKQDRPHEQFF. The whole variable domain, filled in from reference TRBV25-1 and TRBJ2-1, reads EADIYQTPRYLVIGTGKKITLECSQTMGHDKMYWYQQDPGMELHLIHYSYGVNSTEKGDLSSESTVSRIRTEHFPLTLESARPSHTSQYLCASSEWKQDRPHEQFFGPGTRLTVL.

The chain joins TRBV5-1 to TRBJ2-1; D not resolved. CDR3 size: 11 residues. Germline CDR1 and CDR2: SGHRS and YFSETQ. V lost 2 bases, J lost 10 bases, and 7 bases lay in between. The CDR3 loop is CASSLSKEQFF. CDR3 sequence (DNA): TGCGCCAGCAGCTTAAGTAAAGAGCAGTTCTTC.

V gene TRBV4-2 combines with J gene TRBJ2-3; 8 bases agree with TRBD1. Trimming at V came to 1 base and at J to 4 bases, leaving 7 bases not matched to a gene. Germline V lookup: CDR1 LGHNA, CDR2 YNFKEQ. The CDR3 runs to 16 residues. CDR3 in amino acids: CASSQVRGQGADTQYF. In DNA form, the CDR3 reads TGTGCCAGCAGCCAAGTTAGAGGACAGGGAGCAGATACGCAGTATTTT.

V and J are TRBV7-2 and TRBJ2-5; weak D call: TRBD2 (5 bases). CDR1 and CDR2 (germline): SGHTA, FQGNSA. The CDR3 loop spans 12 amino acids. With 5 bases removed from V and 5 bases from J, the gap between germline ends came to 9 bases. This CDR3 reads CASSQRGETQYF. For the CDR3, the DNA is TGTGCCAGCAGCCAGCGAGGGGAGACCCAGTACTTC.

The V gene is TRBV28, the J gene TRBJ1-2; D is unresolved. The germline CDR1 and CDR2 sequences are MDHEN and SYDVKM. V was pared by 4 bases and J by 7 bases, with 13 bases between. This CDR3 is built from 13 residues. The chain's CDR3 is CASSSQAAVGYTF. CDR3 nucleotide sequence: TGTGCCAGCAGTTCTCAGGCCGCCGTTGGCTACACCTTC.

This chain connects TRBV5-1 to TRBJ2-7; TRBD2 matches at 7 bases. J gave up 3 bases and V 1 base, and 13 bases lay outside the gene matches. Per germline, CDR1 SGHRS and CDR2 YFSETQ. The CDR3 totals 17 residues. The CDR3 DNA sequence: TGCGCCAGCAGCTTGAGCCTAGCGGCTAGAGGGGTCTACGAGCAGTACTTC. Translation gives CASSLSLAARGVYEQYF.

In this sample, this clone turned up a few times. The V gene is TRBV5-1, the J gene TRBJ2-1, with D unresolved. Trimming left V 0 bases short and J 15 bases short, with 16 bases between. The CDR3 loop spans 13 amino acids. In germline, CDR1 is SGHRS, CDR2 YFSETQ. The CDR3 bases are TGCGCCAGCAGCTTGGCCGGTCGGGTGATGCGGTTCTTC. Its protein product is CASSLAGRVMRFF. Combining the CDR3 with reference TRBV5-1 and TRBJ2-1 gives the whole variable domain KAGVTQTPRYLIKTRGQQVTLSCSPISGHRSVSWYQQTPGQGLQFLFEYFSETQRNKGNFPGRFSGRQFSNSRSEMNVSTLELGDSALYLCASSLAGRVMRFFGPGTRLTVL.

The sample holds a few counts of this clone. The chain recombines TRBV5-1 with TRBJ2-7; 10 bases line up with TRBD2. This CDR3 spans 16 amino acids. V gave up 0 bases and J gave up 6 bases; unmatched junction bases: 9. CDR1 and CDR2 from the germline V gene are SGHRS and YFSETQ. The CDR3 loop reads CASSLEAGGPRGEQYF. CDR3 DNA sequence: TGCGCCAGCAGCTTGGAAGCGGGAGGGCCTCGTGGCGAGCAGTACTTC. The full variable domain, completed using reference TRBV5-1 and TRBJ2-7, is KAGVTQTPRYLIKTRGQQVTLSCSPISGHRSVSWYQQTPGQGLQFLFEYFSETQRNKGNFPGRFSGRQFSNSRSEMNVSTLELGDSALYLCASSLEAGGPRGEQYFGPGTRLTVT.

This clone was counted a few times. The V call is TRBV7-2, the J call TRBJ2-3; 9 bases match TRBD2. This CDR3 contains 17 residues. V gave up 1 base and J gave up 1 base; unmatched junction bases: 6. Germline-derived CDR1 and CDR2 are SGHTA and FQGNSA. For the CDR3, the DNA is TGTGCCAGCAGCTTAGTCCTTGCGGGGGGGGGCACAGATACGCAGTATTTT. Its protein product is CASSLVLAGGGTDTQYF.

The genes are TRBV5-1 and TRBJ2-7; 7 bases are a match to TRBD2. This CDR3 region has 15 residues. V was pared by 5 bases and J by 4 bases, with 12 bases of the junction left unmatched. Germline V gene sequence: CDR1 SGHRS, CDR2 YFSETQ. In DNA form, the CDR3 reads TGCGCCAGCAGGGCGGTGGCGGGAGTACTGTACGAGCAGTACTTC. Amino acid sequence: CASRAVAGVLYEQYF.

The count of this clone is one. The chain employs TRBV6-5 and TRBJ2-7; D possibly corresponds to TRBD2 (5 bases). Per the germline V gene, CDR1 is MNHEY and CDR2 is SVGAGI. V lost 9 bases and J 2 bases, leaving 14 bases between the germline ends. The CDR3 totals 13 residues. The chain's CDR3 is CASIESGTYEQYF. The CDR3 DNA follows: TGTGCCAGTATAGAGTCCGGGACCTACGAGCAGTACTTC.

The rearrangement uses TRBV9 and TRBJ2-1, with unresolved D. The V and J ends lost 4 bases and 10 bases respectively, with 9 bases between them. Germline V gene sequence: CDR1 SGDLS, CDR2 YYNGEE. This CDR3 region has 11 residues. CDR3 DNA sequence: TGTGCCAGCAGCCCTACGAGGGAGCAGTTCTTC. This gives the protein CASSPTREQFF.

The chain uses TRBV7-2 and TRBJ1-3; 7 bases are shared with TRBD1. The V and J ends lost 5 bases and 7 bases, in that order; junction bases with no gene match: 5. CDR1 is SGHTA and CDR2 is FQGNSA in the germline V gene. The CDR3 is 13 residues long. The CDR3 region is CASSLWTGNTIYF. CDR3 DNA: TGTGCCAGCAGCCTTTGGACAGGCAACACCATATATTTT.

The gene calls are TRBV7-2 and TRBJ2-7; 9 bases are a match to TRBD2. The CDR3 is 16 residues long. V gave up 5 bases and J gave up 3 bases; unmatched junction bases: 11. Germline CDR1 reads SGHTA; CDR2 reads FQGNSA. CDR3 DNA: TGTGCCAGCAGCCCCTCTGGCGGGAGGGCCGTCTACGAGCAGTACTTC. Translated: CASSPSGGRAVYEQYF.

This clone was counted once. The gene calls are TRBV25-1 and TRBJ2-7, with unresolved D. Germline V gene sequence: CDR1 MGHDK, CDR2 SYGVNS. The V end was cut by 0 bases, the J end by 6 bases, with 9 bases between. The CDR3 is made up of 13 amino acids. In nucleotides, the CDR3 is TGTGCCAGCAGTGAATATTATTCGGGCGAGCAGTACTTC. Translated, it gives CASSEYYSGEQYF.

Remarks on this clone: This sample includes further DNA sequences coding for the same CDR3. The CDR3 DNA is TGCGCCAGCAGCCAAGTGGGCCGGGCCCTGCTAGTAGGTACAGATACGCAGTATTTT. The encoded protein is CASSQVGRALLVGTDTQYF. The chain has TRBV4-3 and TRBJ2-3; D remains ambiguous. Trimming cost V 1 base and J 3 bases, with 23 bases left between them. Germline CDR1 is LGHNA and CDR2 is YSLEER. This CDR3 spans 19 amino acids.

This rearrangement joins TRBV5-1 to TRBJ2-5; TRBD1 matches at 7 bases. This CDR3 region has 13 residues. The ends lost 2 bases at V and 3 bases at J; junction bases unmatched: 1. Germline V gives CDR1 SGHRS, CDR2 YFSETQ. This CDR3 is CASSFGQEETQYF. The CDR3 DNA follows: TGCGCCAGCAGCTTTGGACAGGAAGAGACCCAGTACTTC.

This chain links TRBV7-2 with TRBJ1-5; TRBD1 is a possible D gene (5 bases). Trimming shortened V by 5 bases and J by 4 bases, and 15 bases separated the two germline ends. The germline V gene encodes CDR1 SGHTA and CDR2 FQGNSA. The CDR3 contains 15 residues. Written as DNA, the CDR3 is TGTGCCAGCAGCATAGGTCCGGGGGAAAATCAGCCCCAGCATTTT. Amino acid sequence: CASSIGPGENQPQHF.